This T cell receptor (beta chain) came from a study of blood T cell repertoires in COVID-19. This clone occurred a few times. Original methodology: Estimates of nucleated cell counts were drawn from the amplification of reference gene primers. The table came from immunoSEQ multiplex PCR; TCRdb's copy has only in-frame clones and leaves some out. D and trimming were read from the DNA, whereas the V and J calls and clone size are those reported in that table. Here the sample spans over 25,000 clones, around 88% being singletons. CDR1 and CDR2 (germline): MGHRA, YSYEKL. V was clipped by 0 bases and J by 7 bases; unmatched bases: 11. The CDR3 is 17 residues long.

J is TRBJ2-5 and V is TRBV4-1; the match to TRBD2 covers 10 bases. The specimen sequenced was peripheral blood. This clonotype was obtained from a man between 70 and 80 years old with acute or convalescent COVID-19. CDR3 in amino acids: CASSQEVGLAGGVTQYF. Written as DNA, the CDR3 is TGCGCCAGCAGCCAAGAAGTGGGATTAGCGGGAGGTGTGACCCAGTACTTC.